One T cell receptor (beta chain) is described in this entry. The data were taken from a study of blood T cell repertoires in COVID-19. Per the original methods: Nucleated cell number was recorded as an estimate derived from reference gene primer amplification. Clones were read by immunoSEQ multiplex PCR, and TCRdb kept only the in-frame ones, dropping some. V and J calls and clone size are given by that table; D and trimming were obtained from the DNA. The data contain about 200,000 clones, roughly 85% of them seen just once; the ten biggest clones take up approximately 5%. The receptor was derived from a woman older than 75 with acute or convalescent COVID-19. The sample comprised peripheral blood.

The CDR3 DNA sequence: TGTGCCAGTAGTATCATAAGCGGGGGACGCTATGGCTACACCTTC. It translates to CASSIISGGRYGYTF. V gene TRBV19 combines with J gene TRBJ1-2, with D tentatively TRBD1 (5 bases). V was trimmed by 3 bases and J by 4 bases, leaving 15 bases between them. Germline V lookup: CDR1 LNHDA, CDR2 SQIVND (reference sequence). The CDR3 runs 15 residues.